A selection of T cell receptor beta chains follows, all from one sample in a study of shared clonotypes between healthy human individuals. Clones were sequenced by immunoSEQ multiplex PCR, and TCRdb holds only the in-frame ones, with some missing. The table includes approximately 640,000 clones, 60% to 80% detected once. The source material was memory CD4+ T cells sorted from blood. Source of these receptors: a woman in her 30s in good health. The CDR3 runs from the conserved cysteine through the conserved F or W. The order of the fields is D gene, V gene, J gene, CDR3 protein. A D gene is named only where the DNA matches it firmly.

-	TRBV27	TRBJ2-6	CASSYRQVSFSGANVLTF
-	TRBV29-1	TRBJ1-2	CSGSTLIHGYTF
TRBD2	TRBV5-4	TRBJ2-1	CASSLGREGYNEQFF
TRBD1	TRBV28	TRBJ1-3	CASSFLQGALGTIYF
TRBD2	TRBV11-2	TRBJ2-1	CASSSAGLAGVAFEQFF
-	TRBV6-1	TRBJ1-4	CASSEFLTGSNEKLFF
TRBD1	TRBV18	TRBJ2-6	CASSPSTGQGYVLTF
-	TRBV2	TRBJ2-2	CASSKGTRGGELFF
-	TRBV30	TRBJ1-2	CAWSVAYGYTF
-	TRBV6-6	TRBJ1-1	CASSSHMNTEAFF
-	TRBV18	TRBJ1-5	CASSREAGNNQPQHF
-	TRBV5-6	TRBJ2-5	CASSAGETQYF
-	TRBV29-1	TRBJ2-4	CSVDGGPKNIQYF
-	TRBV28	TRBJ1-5	CASSFQGQIYSQPQHF
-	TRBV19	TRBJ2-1	CASSPDKGRAYNEQFF
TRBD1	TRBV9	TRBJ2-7	CASSEHGTGSYEQYF
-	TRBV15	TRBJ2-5	CATSRVRRSTRETQYF
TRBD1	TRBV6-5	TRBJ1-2	CAALGAGGSYTF
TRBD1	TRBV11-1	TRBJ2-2	CASSQGQGGTGELFF
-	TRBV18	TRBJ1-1	CASSGTKDTEAFF
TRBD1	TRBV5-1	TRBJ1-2	CASSWPRTGEFDYGYTF
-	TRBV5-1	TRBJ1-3	CASSGGTTGNTIYF
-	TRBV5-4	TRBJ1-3	CASRPGPRSGNTIYF
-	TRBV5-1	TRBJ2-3	CASSDRQTRGGTQYF
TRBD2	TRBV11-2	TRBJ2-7	CASTEATGRGYEQYF
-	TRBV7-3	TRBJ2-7	CASSPGHHPYEQYF
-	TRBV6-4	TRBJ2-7	CASSVTGSNEQYF
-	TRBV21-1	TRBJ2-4	CASSKDGSRLAKNIQYF
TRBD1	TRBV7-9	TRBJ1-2	CASSLVGTGSSGYTF
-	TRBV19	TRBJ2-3	CASSMGKPDTQYF
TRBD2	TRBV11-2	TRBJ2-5	CASSFGRAGETQYF
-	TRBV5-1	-	CASSSASGFGYEQYF
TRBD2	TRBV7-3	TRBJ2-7	CASSFTRSGDSYEQYF
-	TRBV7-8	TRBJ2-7	CASRGGQRRYEQYF
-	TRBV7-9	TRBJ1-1	CASSLIQGDTEAFF
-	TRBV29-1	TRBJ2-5	CSVSEDSGSQETQYF
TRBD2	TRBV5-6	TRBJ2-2	CASSLVAGGPRGELFF
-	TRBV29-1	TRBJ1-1	CSAQGDTEAFF
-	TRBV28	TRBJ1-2	CASIGEHLSNYGYTF
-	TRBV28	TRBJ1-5	CASSLGFGGGRHF
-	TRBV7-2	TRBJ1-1	CASSFKAGAYTEAFF
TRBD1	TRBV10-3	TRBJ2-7	CAISSGTGGYEQYF
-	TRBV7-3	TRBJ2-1	CASSLGTGRPPFF
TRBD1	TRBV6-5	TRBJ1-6	CASSTTGTGVSPLHF
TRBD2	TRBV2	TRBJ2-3	CASTGTRADTQYF
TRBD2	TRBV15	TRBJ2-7	CATSPGGGRATYEQYF
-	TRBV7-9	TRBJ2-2	CASSLFTGTGELFF
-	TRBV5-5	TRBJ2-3	CASSLIADTQYF
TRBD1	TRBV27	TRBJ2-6	CASSRQGAGGANVLTF
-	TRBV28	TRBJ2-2	CASTPVAGLNTGELFF
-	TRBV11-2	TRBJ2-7	CASSLTRQAVMYEQYF
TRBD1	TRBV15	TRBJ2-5	CATSREGGQQETQYF
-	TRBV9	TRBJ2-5	CASSVFRGGGQETQYF
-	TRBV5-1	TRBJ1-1	CASSLAGHGEAFF